Below are 26 T cell receptor beta chains sequenced from a single sample in a study of patients and donors after allogeneic stem cell transplantation. TCRdb reprocessed the RT-PCR reads via MiXCR and lists one record per CDR3 protein. The data contain about 230,000 distinct CDR3 sequences, less than 15% of them singletons. The sequenced material came from blood, either unsorted or a sorted T cell fraction (not recorded which). These receptor sequences come from a human donor who was either an allogeneic HSCT recipient or a stem cell or donor lymphocyte infusion donor (not recorded which). It is not recorded whose cells these are; they may come from a transplant donor.

This clonotype was observed a few times. This chain joins TRBV14 and TRBJ1-1; TRBD1 aligns across 9 bases. The junction had 8 bases not matched to a gene; V was cut back by 5 bases and J by 1 base. The germline gives CDR1 SGHDN, CDR2 FVKESK. This CDR3 spans 16 amino acids. The CDR3 DNA reads TGTGCCAGCAGCTTCAACAGGGGGCTCCAGAACACTGAAGCTTTCTTT. It encodes CASSFNRGLQNTEAFF.

The chain couples TRBV11-2 to TRBJ2-7, with D tentatively TRBD2 (6 bases). CDR3 length: 18 residues. The germline CDR1 and CDR2 sequences are SGHAT and FQNNGV. The ends were cut back, 5 bases at V and 0 bases at J, with 23 bases in the middle. The CDR3 DNA reads as TGTGCCAGCAGCCATCGGTCCTTAGCGGCCCTTAACTCCTACGAGCAGTACTTC. This encodes CASSHRSLAALNSYEQYF. The entire variable domain, with the rest obtained from reference TRBV11-2 and TRBJ2-7, is as follows: EAGVAQSPRYKIIEKRQSVAFWCNPISGHATLYWYQQILGQGPKLLIQFQNNGVVDDSQLPKDRFSAERLKGVDSTLKIQPAKLEDSAVYLCASSHRSLAALNSYEQYFGPGTRLTVT.

The chain links TRBV5-5 to TRBJ2-3; D might be TRBD2 (6 bases). Germline V gene data show CDR1 as SGHKS and CDR2 as YYEKEE (reference sequence). Trimming cost V 4 bases and J 2 bases, with 11 bases left between them. The CDR3 contains 14 residues. The CDR3 here is CASSRDFFTDTQYF. The DNA for the CDR3 is TGTGCCAGCAGCCGGGACTTTTTCACAGATACGCAGTATTTT.

In its sample, this clonotype was seen a few times. The chain carries TRBV6-2 or TRBV6-3 and TRBJ2-5; D possibly corresponds to TRBD2 (5 bases). CDR3 length: 13 residues. V lost 7 bases and J lost 9, with 18 bases in between. Looked up from germline, CDR1 is MNHEY and CDR2 is SVGEGT. CDR3 in DNA: TGTGCCAGCACCCTGACGCCAGCGCGGGCCCAGTACTTC. Encoded protein: CASTLTPARAQYF.

This clonotype was seen ten or more times. V and J are TRBV12-3 or TRBV12-4 and TRBJ2-1, with TRBD2 identical over 15 bases. The CDR3 contains 16 residues. V lost 7 bases, J lost 8 bases, and 9 bases stayed unmatched. The CDR3 region is CASIPTGTSGGYEQFF. The CDR3 coding sequence is TGTGCCAGCATCCCGACCGGGACTAGCGGGGGGTATGAGCAGTTCTTC.

This clonotype was recorded once. The chain recombines TRBV6-1 with TRBJ2-5; the D call may be TRBD1 or TRBD2 (5 bases each). The V gene's germline CDR1 is MNHNS and CDR2 SASEGT. V lost 6 bases and J lost 5, with 22 bases in between. CDR3 length: 16 residues. The CDR3 region has the DNA TGTGCCAGCAGGATGGGGCGGGTATCATCCGGGGAGACCCAGTACTTC. It is translated as CASRMGRVSSGETQYF.

In DNA, the CDR3 is TGTGCCAGCAGCTTAGATCGCCAGGGGAGCTCCTACGAGCAGTACTTC. This gives the protein CASSLDRQGSSYEQYF. The chain uses TRBV7-9 and TRBJ2-7; tentative D call: TRBD1 (6 bases). The V end was cut by 1 base, the J end by 0 bases, with 13 bases between. Germline CDR1 and CDR2: SEHNR and FQNEAQ (reference sequence). CDR3 size: 16 residues.

This clonotype was seen a few times. The chain carries TRBV12-5 and TRBJ2-7; the D gene is possibly TRBD1 (6 bases). Germline V lookup: CDR1 LGHNT, CDR2 FRNRAP. The CDR3 spans 12 residues. V was clipped by 6 bases and J by 5 bases, with 11 bases between them. The CDR3 region is CASGQGFHEQYF. The CDR3 DNA reads as TGTGCTAGTGGCCAGGGGTTCCACGAGCAGTACTTC.

This clonotype has only a few counts. This chain joins TRBV20-1 and TRBJ2-2; D is uncertain. Germline assignment: CDR1 DFQATT and CDR2 SNEGSKA (reference sequence). Trimming removed 2 bases at V and 6 bases at J, with 7 bases between. This CDR3 contains 12 residues. The CDR3 DNA reads TGCAGTGCTAGAAAAGGGTCCGGGGAGCTGTTTTTT. It specifies CSARKGSGELFF.

This clonotype is deemed medium-sized. The rearrangement uses TRBV5-6 and TRBJ2-1; D perhaps matches TRBD2 (5 bases). V dropped 3 bases and J dropped 2 bases, with 18 bases sitting between them. The germline CDR1 and CDR2 sequences are SGHDT and YYEEEE. The CDR3 sequence is 17 residues long. The CDR3 is CASSSTWLRATYNEQFF. As DNA, the CDR3 is TGTGCCAGCAGCTCAACTTGGTTGCGGGCGACCTACAATGAGCAGTTCTTC.

This rearrangement joins TRBV12-3 or TRBV12-4 to TRBJ2-3; 8 bases line up with TRBD1. J gave up 6 bases and V 3 bases, and 5 bases lay outside the gene matches. This CDR3 spans 14 amino acids. Here the CDR3 DNA reads TGTGCCAGCAGTTTTGGCGCAGGGGGCGATACGCAGTATTTT. It specifies CASSFGAGGDTQYF.

J is TRBJ2-3 and V is TRBV12-3 or TRBV12-4, with 8 bases fitting TRBD1. J was trimmed by 4 bases and V by 7 bases; bases with no gene match: 13. The CDR3 consists of 16 residues. CDR3 in amino acids: CASTSRSTGGSDTQYF. DNA of the CDR3: TGTGCCAGCACCAGTCGGTCCACAGGGGGTTCAGATACGCAGTATTTT.

The rearrangement links TRBV7-2 to TRBJ2-3; 9 nucleotides align to TRBD2. This CDR3 is built from 16 residues. The V gene end was trimmed by 5 bases and the J gene end by 4 bases; junction bases not matched to a gene: 10. The germline gives CDR1 SGHTA, CDR2 FQGNSA. The CDR3 loop reads CASSTTSGLLADTQYF. The CDR3 DNA follows: TGTGCCAGCAGCACCACTAGCGGGTTACTAGCAGATACGCAGTATTTT.

This chain links TRBV2 with TRBJ2-3, with 11 bases lining up with TRBD2. CDR3 length: 15 residues. J was trimmed by 4 bases and V by 4 bases; bases with no gene match: 4. From germline, CDR1 is SNHLY and CDR2 FYNNEI. CDR3 sequence (DNA): TGTGCCAGCAGTGTCCCGGGACTAGCGGCAGATACGCAGTATTTT. As protein: CASSVPGLAADTQYF.

This clonotype was found many times. The chain couples TRBV29-1 to TRBJ2-7; D gene ambiguous. The germline V gene encodes CDR1 SQVTM and CDR2 ANQGSEA. The ends were cut back, 7 bases at V and 9 bases at J, with 7 bases in the middle. CDR3 length: 8 residues. The CDR3 here is CSADGQYF. In DNA, the CDR3 is TGCAGCGCTGATGGGCAGTACTTC.

This clonotype was counted many times. This chain joins TRBV20-1 and TRBJ2-1; weak D call: TRBD2 (5 bases). The CDR3 has 15 residues. Germline CDR1 reads DFQATT; CDR2 reads SNEGSKA (reference sequence). V lost 2 bases to trimming and J lost 0 bases, with 11 bases between them. CDR3 bases: TGCAGTGCTAGATCGGACTTGATCTCCTACAATGAGCAGTTCTTC. This translates into CSARSDLISYNEQFF.

The sample holds a few counts of this clonotype. The gene calls are TRBV27 and TRBJ1-4; 7 nucleotides line up with TRBD1. The germline V gene encodes CDR1 MNHEY and CDR2 SMNVEV (reference sequence). The ends lost 7 bases at V and 2 bases at J; junction bases unmatched: 10. This CDR3 contains 16 residues. The DNA for the CDR3 is TGTGCCAGCAAACGATCAGGGGGGCTCACTAATGAAAAACTGTTTTTT. Translation: CASKRSGGLTNEKLFF.

Comments on this clonotype: A junction boundary mismatches the germline segment, possibly from a read error. DNA of the CDR3: TGTGCTAGCAGCCGGGACAGGGGGACAATCAATGAGCAGTTCTTC. Translated: CASSRDRGTINEQFF. The J gene is TRBJ2-1, the V gene TRBV7-7, with 11 bases aligning to TRBD1. This CDR3 is 15 amino acids long. The V gene's germline CDR1 is SSHAT and CDR2 FNYEAQ (reference sequence).

In its sample, this clonotype was seen a few times. This chain's CDR3 is CASRKTDRGEAFF. The CDR3 region has the DNA TGTGCCAGCAGGAAAACAGACAGGGGTGAAGCTTTCTTT. This chain links TRBV6-1 with TRBJ1-1, with 8 bases identical to TRBD1. The germline gives CDR1 MNHNS, CDR2 SASEGT. Germline trimming cut 6 bases from V and 7 bases from J; bases unmatched to any gene: 7. This CDR3 comprises 13 residues.

This clonotype was observed a few times. CDR3 sequence: CASSLAGTGISNQPQHF. The CDR3 nucleotides read TGTGCCAGCAGCTTAGCTGGGACAGGGATTAGCAATCAGCCCCAGCATTTT. The chain combines TRBV7-2 with TRBJ1-5; 9 nucleotides line up with TRBD1. The V and J ends lost 0 bases and 0 bases, in that order; junction bases with no gene match: 3. Germline CDR1 SGHTA, CDR2 FQGNSA. CDR3 length: 17 residues.

This clonotype occurred a few times. The chain uses TRBV20-1 and TRBJ2-7, with D perhaps given as TRBD1 or TRBD2 (5 bases each). The V end was cut by 3 bases, the J end by 0 bases, with 15 bases between. This CDR3 spans 15 amino acids. Per the germline V gene, CDR1 is DFQATT and CDR2 is SNEGSKA (reference sequence). CDR3 sequence (DNA): TGCAGTGCTAGTAAGACGGGGCTAGCCTCCTACGAGCAGTACTTC. This gives the protein CSASKTGLASYEQYF.

This clonotype was observed a handful of times. V is TRBV7-9 and J is TRBJ2-1; 10 bases line up with TRBD2. The CDR3 loop spans 14 amino acids. The V gene's germline CDR1 is SEHNR and CDR2 FQNEAQ (reference sequence). J lost 9 bases, V lost 1 base, and 3 bases had no gene match. Here the CDR3 reads CASSLEREGSEQFF. For the CDR3, the DNA is TGTGCCAGCAGCTTAGAGCGGGAGGGCTCTGAGCAGTTCTTC. The full variable domain, with the rest looked up from reference TRBV7-9 and TRBJ2-1, is DTGVSQNPRHKITKRGQNVTFRCDPISEHNRLYWYRQTLGQGPEFLTYFQNEAQLEKSRLLSDRFSAERPKGSFSTLEIQRTEQGDSAMYLCASSLEREGSEQFFGPGTRLTVL.

The chain's CDR3 is CAFQETFNTEAFF. DNA of the CDR3: TGTGCCTTTCAGGAGACCTTTAACACTGAAGCTTTCTTT. J is TRBJ1-1 and V is TRBV30; D call uncertain. This CDR3 contains 13 residues. Germline CDR1 GTSNPN, CDR2 SVGIG (reference sequence). Trimming removed 7 bases at V and 2 bases at J, with 14 bases between.

The rearrangement links TRBV19 to TRBJ1-4, with D possibly being TRBD1 (6 bases). Per germline, CDR1 LNHDA and CDR2 SQIVND (reference sequence). Deletions cut 6 bases from V and 0 bases from J, with 14 bases between. The CDR3 runs 16 residues. This chain's CDR3 is CASSPTGTPTNEKLFF. In DNA, the CDR3 is TGTGCCAGTAGCCCGACAGGAACCCCAACTAATGAAAAACTGTTTTTT.

In its sample, this clonotype was seen many times. CDR3 nucleotide sequence: TGTGCCAGCAGCTTGGGGAATACAGGGGGCAAAGAGCAGTACTTC. Amino acid sequence: CASSLGNTGGKEQYF. The rearrangement links TRBV7-9 to TRBJ2-7; 9 bases are a match to TRBD1. Losses at the gene ends were 3 bases for V and 7 bases for J; bases not matched to a gene: 10. CDR1 SEHNR and CDR2 FQNEAQ come from the germline V gene (reference sequence). CDR3 length equals 15 residues.

Many counts were recorded for this clonotype. The chain links TRBV24-1 to TRBJ1-5; D is undetermined. The CDR3 covers 13 residues. Trimming removed 4 bases at V and 1 base at J, with 4 bases between. CDR1 is KGHDR, CDR2 SFDVKD, per germline. CDR3 loop: CATSDLSNQPQHF. In DNA form, the CDR3 reads TGTGCCACCAGTGACTTAAGCAATCAGCCCCAGCATTTT.